One and the same sample provided the 9 T cell receptor beta chains below, sequenced in a study of OX40 agonist ivuxolimab in advanced cancers. Repertoires were generated with immunoSEQ multiplex PCR, while TCRdb's copy carries only in-frame clones and drops some. The sample shows some 19,000 clones, over 60% of them seen only once. The sample in question was CD4+ or CD8+ T cells sorted from blood, obtained in a trial of the OX40 agonist ivuxolimab. These receptors all stem from an adult with an advanced solid tumor such as melanoma, head and neck, liver or kidney cancer.

The rearrangement links TRBV7-9 to TRBJ2-2; D might be TRBD1 (5 bases). From germline, CDR1 is SEHNR and CDR2 FQNEAQ (reference sequence). Trimming left V 7 bases short and J 0 bases short, with 12 bases between. The length of the CDR3 is 15 residues. CDR3 sequence: CASIDRESNTGELFF. The DNA of the CDR3 is TGTGCCAGCATCGACAGAGAATCGAACACCGGGGAGCTGTTTTTT.

Concerning this clone itself: An end of the junction does not agree with germline; a read error may underlie this. The chain combines TRBV7-6 with TRBJ2-3; 9 nucleotides match TRBD2. Germline V CDR1 and CDR2: SGHVS, FNYEAQ. The CDR3 is 15 amino acids. The CDR3 DNA reads TGTGCCAGCAGCTTTACCGGGACTAGCAGAGATACGCAGTATTTT. Its translation is CASSFTGTSRDTQYF.

This chain uses TRBV6-5 with TRBJ2-2; D is unresolved. The CDR3 is 12 amino acids. V was pared by 4 bases and J by 5 bases, with 5 bases between. CDR1 and CDR2 (germline): MNHEY, SVGAGI. The CDR3, as DNA: TGTGCCAGCAGTTTGGGGACCGGGGAGCTGTTTTTT. Translating gives CASSLGTGELFF.

The chain has TRBV9 and TRBJ2-3; D is uncertain. Per the germline V gene, CDR1 is SGDLS and CDR2 is YYNGEE. V lost 4 bases and J lost 0, with 18 bases in between. The CDR3 consists of 17 residues. The CDR3 DNA reads TGTGCCAGCAGCCGGATGAGTATGGCGGATAGCACAGATACGCAGTATTTT. This sequence encodes CASSRMSMADSTDTQYF.

V is TRBV11-3 and J is TRBJ2-2; 8 bases agree with TRBD1. There are 14 residues in the CDR3. J gave up 5 bases and V 5 bases, and 4 bases lay outside the gene matches. The germline V gene encodes CDR1 SGHNT and CDR2 YENEEA. As DNA, the CDR3 is TGTGCCAGCAGCGCAACAGGGGGGACCGGGGAGCTGTTTTTT. Protein sequence: CASSATGGTGELFF.

V gene TRBV15 combines with J gene TRBJ1-1; D is unclear. V was cut by 6 bases and J by 2 bases, with 13 bases left in between. This CDR3 contains 14 residues. CDR1 and CDR2 (germline): LNHNV, YYDKDF (reference sequence). CDR3: CATRSSNGNTEAFF. In DNA, the CDR3 is TGTGCCACCAGGTCATCCAACGGTAACACTGAAGCTTTCTTT.

The rearrangement joins TRBV9 to TRBJ2-1, with a tentative D call TRBD1 (6 bases). Germline V CDR1 and CDR2: SGDLS, YYNGEE. The CDR3 extends over 15 amino acids. The ends were cut back, 3 bases at V and 7 bases at J, with 17 bases in the middle. The CDR3 is CASSESPGVRNEQFF. The CDR3 nucleotides are TGTGCCAGCAGCGAGAGCCCAGGGGTAAGGAATGAGCAGTTCTTC.

The rearrangement links TRBV27 to TRBJ2-7; 8 nucleotides line up with TRBD1. Germline V CDR1 and CDR2: MNHEY, SMNVEV (reference sequence). V gave up 9 bases and J gave up 4 bases; unmatched junction bases: 8. The CDR3 is 13 amino acids. This CDR3 is CASRGTGSYEQYF. The CDR3 DNA follows: TGTGCCAGTCGAGGGACAGGATCGTACGAGCAGTACTTC.

The chain carries TRBV19 and TRBJ1-5; D unresolved. Germline CDR1 and CDR2: LNHDA and SQIVND (reference sequence). The CDR3 consists of 15 residues. Deletions cut 2 bases from V and 0 bases from J, with 8 bases between. The CDR3 protein is CASSISPRSNQPQHF. The CDR3 DNA follows: TGTGCCAGTAGTATATCCCCCCGTAGCAATCAGCCCCAGCATTTT.